This TCR beta chain originates from a study of T-cell reconstitution after alpha-beta-depleted transplantation in children. Study-level findings and limits: Approximately two months post-transplant, alpha-beta T cells reportedly originated from several hundred expanded graft clones. By one year post-transplant, T-cell counts and diversity largely arose from T cells that were newly produced. Surviving recipient T cells and thymic progenitors accounted for the high day-60 TCRbeta diversity observed in some patients.

Unique molecular identifiers were incorporated when the TCRbeta library was constructed. TCRdb re-called the PCR reads with MiXCR, one entry per CDR3 protein. This table holds about 97,000 distinct CDR3 sequences, roughly 7.1% found once. Germline V gene data show CDR1 as MNHNS and CDR2 as SASEGT. The CDR3 totals 15 residues. The V segment lost 4 bases and the J segment 2 bases; nucleotides outside the gene matches: 4. The sample holds one count of this clonotype. The antigen is undetermined. A much larger clone differs by one base, so this may be a read error. This likely comes from a read error, as the CDR3 has no conserved phenylalanine or tryptophan at its end.

Sequenced here: PBMCs, sampled before TCRalphabeta/CD19-depleted stem cell transplant. The chain joins TRBV6-1 to TRBJ2-3, with 9 bases that match TRBD2. The TCR sequence derives from a boy aged 2-15 years with acute lymphoblastic leukemia, due to receive a stem cell transplant. CDR3 residues: CASSGAGGFTDTQYS. CDR3 DNA sequence: TGTGCCAGCAGTGGAGCGGGGGGCTTCACAGATACGCAGTATTCT.